The source of this TCR beta chain is a study of early T cells in non-severe SARS-CoV-2 infection. TCRdb itself ran the 5' RACE reads through MiXCR, one entry per CDR3 protein. This table holds 55,000 to 70,000 distinct CDR3 sequences, 3.5% to 6% found once. This CDR3 comprises 15 residues. V was clipped by 1 base and J by 0 bases, with 9 bases between them. Germline V lookup: CDR1 SEHNR, CDR2 FQNEAQ (reference sequence). This clonotype was observed a few times. This TCR came from an adult who was a healthcare worker with PCR-confirmed SARS-CoV-2 infection or an uninfected control (not recorded which). The donor label of this sample is uncertain. The rearrangement joins TRBV7-9 to TRBJ1-1; possibly TRBD1 for D (6 bases). The material was whole blood, obtained at baseline. The CDR3 nucleotides read TGTGCCAGCAGCTTAGGGACAGCAATGAACACTGAAGCTTTCTTT. As protein: CASSLGTAMNTEAFF.